This T cell receptor (beta chain) originates from a study of Ad26.COV2.S vaccination and SARS-CoV-2 variants. Study at large: Recipients of Ad26.COV2.S got it intramuscularly, once or twice 56 days apart. Overall study results and limits: The breadth of spike-specific CD8+ and CD4+ T cell responses after vaccination was reportedly substantial.

CDR3 length equals 11 residues. V lost 9 bases and J lost 4, with 10 bases in between. Germline V lookup: CDR1 SNHLY, CDR2 FYNNEI. In the case of this clone: Its antigen is unidentified.

The sample's treatment: some 20 received Ad26.COV2.S at low or high dose, single or two shots; about 5 received placebo; per-sample allocation not given. Repertoires come from day 63 after the first vaccine or placebo injection. The administered vaccine (an Ad26 vector) expressed Wuhan-strain SARS-CoV-2 spike. Sequenced by immunoSEQ multiplex PCR; TCRdb stores in-frame clones only, minus some. The data show a few hundred thousand clones, more than 80% seen once. V is TRBV2 and J is TRBJ2-7, with D tentatively TRBD2 (5 bases). This sequence originates from a person aged 18 to 59 who received the Ad26.COV2.S COVID-19 vaccine or a placebo. The specimen comprised peripheral blood, sampled in a trial of Ad26.COV2.S vaccine versus placebo. Written as DNA, the CDR3 is TGTGCCAGTACCGGGGAATACGAGCAGTACTTC. Protein: CASTGEYEQYF.